One sample yielded the 25 T cell receptor beta chains listed below, sequenced in a study of T-cell reconstitution after alpha-beta-depleted transplantation in children. The authors prepared the TCRbeta library with unique molecular identifiers. TCRdb re-derived calls from the PCR reads in MiXCR, one entry per CDR3 protein. The sample shows around 300,000 distinct CDR3 sequences, roughly 12% of them seen only once. This material consisted of peripheral blood, taken 180 days after TCRalphabeta/CD19-depleted stem cell transplant. The receptors come from a male patient aged 2 to 10 who had a stem cell transplant for chronic granulomatous disease, so the T cells may come from the graft donor.

The chain combines TRBV20-1 with TRBJ2-1; the match to TRBD2 covers 8 bases. CDR1 and CDR2 (germline): DFQATT, SNEGSKA (reference sequence). V gave up 6 bases and J gave up 7 bases; unmatched junction bases: 17. This CDR3 comprises 16 residues. The CDR3: CSAEKLRLAWRNEQFF. The CDR3 coding sequence is TGCAGTGCCGAGAAGTTAAGACTAGCGTGGAGGAATGAGCAGTTCTTC.

As for this clonotype: A much larger clone is a single base away; this may be a read error. This chain joins TRBV4-3 and TRBJ2-7; 9 nucleotides agree with TRBD2. The length of the CDR3 is 17 residues. The germline V gene has CDR1 LGHNA and CDR2 YSLEER. The junction had 13 bases not matched to a gene; V was cut back by 0 bases and J by 7 bases. The CDR3 DNA reads TGCGCCAGCAGCCAAGATGGGACTAGCAGGGGGGCAGAAGAGCAGTACTTC. Protein product: CASSQDGTSRGAEEQYF.

This clonotype was counted ten times or more. The rearrangement links TRBV20-1 to TRBJ2-3; D ambiguous. There are 13 residues in the CDR3. Germline V gene sequence: CDR1 DFQATT, CDR2 SNEGSKA (reference sequence). V lost 3 bases and J lost 0, with 7 bases in between. The CDR3 coding sequence is TGCAGTGCTAGTCTCACTAGCACAGATACGCAGTATTTT. The encoded protein is CSASLTSTDTQYF.

To note about this clonotype: With a much larger clone just one base away, this may be a read error. The rearrangement links TRBV9 to TRBJ2-1; D is uncertain. V lost 4 bases to trimming and J lost 3 bases, with 11 bases between them. The CDR3 runs to 14 residues. In germline, CDR1 is SGDLS, CDR2 YYNGEE. Written as DNA, the CDR3 is TGTGCCAGCAGCTCCCGCGTGATCTACAATGAGCAGTTCTTC. Residues: CASSSRVIYNEQFF.

This clonotype was picked up many times. This rearrangement joins TRBV6-5 to TRBJ2-2; D is undetermined. V gave up 2 bases and J gave up 4 bases, with 5 bases separating them. The CDR3 is 13 amino acids. Germline CDR1 and CDR2: MNHEY and SVGAGI. The CDR3 reads CASSYDPTGELFF. In nucleotides, the CDR3 is TGTGCCAGCAGTTACGACCCCACCGGGGAGCTGTTTTTT.

This clonotype was counted ten times or more. The chain is built from TRBV7-3 and TRBJ2-5; 7 bases match TRBD1. Trimming cost V 1 base and J 3 bases; bases outside gene matches: 5. The germline gives CDR1 SGHTA, CDR2 FQGTGA. The CDR3 spans 15 residues. The CDR3 here is CASSLSPQGEETQYF. For the CDR3, the DNA is TGTGCCAGCAGCTTAAGCCCTCAGGGGGAAGAGACCCAGTACTTC.

A note on this clonotype: A much larger clone is a single base away; this may be a read error. The chain combines TRBV28 with TRBJ2-1, with 8 positions matching TRBD1. The germline V gene has CDR1 MDHEN and CDR2 SYDVKM. The CDR3 covers 15 residues. The ends lost 6 bases at V and 3 bases at J; junction bases unmatched: 7. The CDR3 DNA sequence: TGTGCCAGCAGGGGACTGGACAGGGACTACAATGAGCAGTTCTTC. This translates into CASRGLDRDYNEQFF.

There are many counts of this clonotype. The V and J genes are TRBV20-1 and TRBJ1-4, with no clear D. CDR3 length: 14 residues. Trimming took 2 bases from V and 5 from J, leaving 12 bases between them. The germline V gene encodes CDR1 DFQATT and CDR2 SNEGSKA (reference sequence). The CDR3 protein is CSARSGPSNEKLFF. DNA for the CDR3: TGCAGTGCTAGATCCGGGCCCTCGAATGAAAAACTGTTTTTT.

Many counts were recorded for this clonotype. V usage is TRBV29-1 and J usage is TRBJ1-1, with 7 bases identical to TRBD1. The CDR3 consists of 14 residues. J was trimmed by 6 bases and V by 8 bases; bases with no gene match: 15. Germline values: CDR1 SQVTM, CDR2 ANQGSEA. The CDR3 spells CSTSTTGIQAEAFF. Here the CDR3 DNA reads TGCAGCACGTCGACGACAGGGATTCAGGCTGAAGCTTTCTTT.

In this sample, this clonotype turned up many times. The chain couples TRBV10-1 to TRBJ2-3; 7 bases agree with TRBD2. Germline CDR1 and CDR2: WNHNN and SYGVQD (reference sequence). CDR3 length: 17 amino acids. V gave up 2 bases and J gave up 2 bases; unmatched junction bases: 10. The CDR3 DNA follows: TGCGCCAGCAGTGAGGGGACCTCACGGGACTACACAGATACGCAGTATTTT. Protein: CASSEGTSRDYTDTQYF.

This clonotype was counted at least ten times. The gene calls are TRBV20-1 and TRBJ2-1; a weak D match, TRBD1 (5 bases). Per the germline V gene, CDR1 is DFQATT and CDR2 is SNEGSKA (reference sequence). The CDR3 contains 14 residues. Trimming cost V 6 bases and J 4 bases, with 16 bases left between them. This CDR3 reads CSASGPPPYNEQFF. For the CDR3, the DNA is TGCAGTGCGTCAGGGCCTCCTCCGTACAATGAGCAGTTCTTC.

The chain recombines TRBV19 with TRBJ1-1; 8 nucleotides agree with TRBD1. The ends lost 5 bases at V and 5 bases at J; junction bases unmatched: 1. This CDR3 comprises 12 residues. Germline-derived CDR1 and CDR2 are LNHDA and SQIVND (reference sequence). The DNA for the CDR3 is TGTGCCAGTAGTCACAGGGGGACTGAAGCTTTCTTT. Protein product: CASSHRGTEAFF.

A note on this clonotype: A read error may be the cause here, since a much bigger clone is one base away. The chain is built from TRBV4-3 and TRBJ2-1, with D unresolved. The CDR3 is 15 amino acids. The germline CDR1 and CDR2 sequences are LGHNA and YSLEER. In nucleotides, the CDR3 is TGCGCCAGCAGCCAAGAGGGTGGCTCCTACATTGAGCAGTTCTTC. Amino acids: CASSQEGGSYIEQFF.

This clonotype was seen many times. This chain connects TRBV7-3 to TRBJ2-1; 7 positions match TRBD1. The CDR3 loop spans 13 amino acids. With V trimmed by 5 bases and J by 7 bases, 5 bases remained unmatched. CDR1 SGHTA and CDR2 FQGTGA come from the germline V gene. CDR3 in amino acids: CASSVTGNNEQFF. CDR3 bases: TGTGCCAGCAGCGTGACAGGGAATAATGAGCAGTTCTTC.

This clonotype was seen at least ten times. The chain combines TRBV20-1 with TRBJ2-1; the D is unclear. V dropped 2 bases and J dropped 2 bases, with 13 bases sitting between them. The CDR3 spans 15 residues. Germline CDR1 reads DFQATT; CDR2 reads SNEGSKA (reference sequence). This CDR3 is CSARFLQSTYNEQFF. CDR3 nucleotide sequence: TGCAGTGCTAGATTTTTACAGTCTACCTACAATGAGCAGTTCTTC.

This clonotype was found many times. The chain couples TRBV18 to TRBJ2-7, with D uncertain. V lost 3 bases and J lost 0, with 12 bases in between. The CDR3 is made up of 15 amino acids. CDR1 and CDR2 (germline): KGHSH, LQKENI. The DNA of the CDR3 is TGTGCCAGCTCACCCAGGCCCGGTGACTCCTACGAGCAGTACTTC. Residues: CASSPRPGDSYEQYF. Drawing the rest from reference TRBV18 and TRBJ2-7, the complete variable domain is NAGVMQNPRHLVRRRGQEARLRCSPMKGHSHVYWYRQLPEEGLKFMVYLQKENIIDESGMPKERFSAEFPKEGPSILRIQQVVRGDSAAYFCASSPRPGDSYEQYFGPGTRLTVT.

This clonotype was detected many times. V gene TRBV28 combines with J gene TRBJ2-5; D is ambiguous. CDR3 size: 15 residues. The germline V gene encodes CDR1 MDHEN and CDR2 SYDVKM. V lost 5 bases to trimming and J lost 0 bases, with 13 bases between them. CDR3 protein: CASSTLLAYQETQYF. Here the CDR3 DNA reads TGTGCCAGCAGTACCCTCCTCGCTTACCAAGAGACCCAGTACTTC. The entire variable domain, with the rest obtained from reference TRBV28 and TRBJ2-5, is as follows: DVKVTQSSRYLVKRTGEKVFLECVQDMDHENMFWYRQDPGLGLRLIYFSYDVKMKEKGDIPEGYSVSREKKERFSLILESASTNQTSMYLCASSTLLAYQETQYFGPGTRLLVL.

This clonotype occurred a few times. The V and J genes are TRBV4-1 and TRBJ2-7; D might be TRBD2 (5 bases). This CDR3 region has 16 residues. V was clipped by 0 bases and J by 0 bases, with 12 bases between them. Germline CDR1 is MGHRA and CDR2 is YSYEKL. CDR3 loop: CASSQEKRHSSYEQYF. CDR3 sequence (DNA): TGCGCCAGCAGCCAAGAAAAGCGGCACAGCTCCTACGAGCAGTACTTC.

This clonotype was counted at least ten times. CDR3 region: CASSGVGRELLGNEQFF. In nucleotides, the CDR3 is TGTGCCAGCAGCGGAGTCGGCCGGGAGCTTTTGGGGAATGAGCAGTTCTTC. The genes are TRBV7-9 and TRBJ2-1; tentatively, D is TRBD2 (6 bases). Germline loops: CDR1 SEHNR, CDR2 FQNEAQ (reference sequence). The CDR3 covers 17 residues. Trimming took off 5 bases at V and 7 bases at J, with 24 bases between the two ends.

This clonotype appeared many times. The chain links TRBV11-1 to TRBJ2-3, with D perhaps TRBD1 (6 bases). V was trimmed by 4 bases and J by 10 bases, leaving 12 bases between them. Germline CDR1 is SGHAT and CDR2 is FQDESV (reference sequence). This CDR3 region has 12 residues. The CDR3, as DNA: TGTGCCAGCAGCTCTCGACAGGCAGCGCAGTATTTT. It is translated as CASSSRQAAQYF.

This chain connects TRBV7-2 to TRBJ2-1; 12 bases are shared with TRBD2. The CDR3 loop spans 17 amino acids. Germline V gene lookup returns CDR1 SGHTA and CDR2 FQGNSA. The V gene end was trimmed by 4 bases and the J gene end by 2 bases; junction bases not matched to a gene: 6. CDR3 amino acids: CASSSKGLAGTYNEQFF. The CDR3 nucleotides read TGTGCCAGCAGCTCCAAAGGACTAGCGGGGACCTACAATGAGCAGTTCTTC.

This clonotype was detected ten times or more. J is TRBJ2-3 and V is TRBV5-5; 9 bases agree with TRBD2. Germline trimming cut 5 bases from V and 2 bases from J; bases unmatched to any gene: 12. There are 17 residues in the CDR3. Per the germline V gene, CDR1 is SGHKS and CDR2 is YYEKEE (reference sequence). CDR3 amino acids: CASSYPVVAGDTDTQYF. The DNA for the CDR3 is TGTGCCAGCAGTTACCCCGTGGTAGCGGGGGACACAGATACGCAGTATTTT. Complete variable domain (other parts from reference TRBV5-5 and TRBJ2-3): DAGVTQSPTHLIKTRGQQVTLRCSPISGHKSVSWYQQVLGQGPQFIFQYYEKEERGRGNFPDRFSARQFPNYSSELNVNALLLGDSALYLCASSYPVVAGDTDTQYFGPGTRLTVL.

This clonotype was recorded many times. The gene calls are TRBV5-1 and TRBJ1-3; no reliable D call. Germline V gene data show CDR1 as SGHRS and CDR2 as YFSETQ. The CDR3 sequence is 17 residues long. V gave up 4 bases and J gave up 0 bases, with 17 bases separating them. The CDR3 coding sequence is TGCGCCAGCAGCGACCGATGGTTCGGCGGCTCTGGAAACACCATATATTTT. Translated, it gives CASSDRWFGGSGNTIYF.

This clonotype was found many times. The gene calls are TRBV19 and TRBJ2-7; D may correspond to TRBD1 or TRBD2 (5 bases each). The CDR3 has 13 residues. The V and J ends lost 4 bases and 0 bases respectively, with 7 bases between them. Per the germline V gene, CDR1 is LNHDA and CDR2 is SQIVND (reference sequence). CDR3 amino acids: CASSRGFSYEQYF. The CDR3 nucleotides are TGTGCCAGTAGTAGGGGGTTCTCCTACGAGCAGTACTTC. Full variable domain (missing parts from reference TRBV19 and TRBJ2-7): DGGITQSPKYLFRKEGQNVTLSCEQNLNHDAMYWYRQDPGQGLRLIYYSQIVNDFQKGDIAEGYSVSREKKESFPLTVTSAQKNPTAFYLCASSRGFSYEQYFGPGTRLTVT.

This clonotype showed up many times. The J gene is TRBJ2-5, the V gene TRBV2; D ambiguous. Germline V gene lookup returns CDR1 SNHLY and CDR2 FYNNEI. CDR3 size: 13 residues. With 6 bases removed from V and 3 bases from J, the gap between germline ends came to 11 bases. The DNA for the CDR3 is TGTGCCAGCAGAATTGGCTATAAAGAGACCCAGTACTTC. Translated, it gives CASRIGYKETQYF.